This T cell receptor beta chain was sequenced for a study of blood T cell repertoires in COVID-19. The CDR3 is made up of 14 amino acids. Germline V lookup: CDR1 LNHNV, CDR2 YYDKDF (reference sequence). V lost 2 bases to trimming and J lost 7 bases, with 12 bases between them. Clones were read by immunoSEQ multiplex PCR, and TCRdb kept only the in-frame ones, dropping some. Here the sample spans approximately 76,000 clones, about 83% being singletons. Sequencing was carried out using peripheral blood. This chain uses TRBV15 with TRBJ2-1, with D possibly TRBD2 on 6 matching bases. The clonotype comes from a man between 25 and 39 years old with acute or convalescent COVID-19. This CDR3 reads CATSRPGVENEQFF. CDR3 nucleotide sequence: TGTGCCACCAGCAGACCGGGAGTTGAGAATGAGCAGTTCTTC.